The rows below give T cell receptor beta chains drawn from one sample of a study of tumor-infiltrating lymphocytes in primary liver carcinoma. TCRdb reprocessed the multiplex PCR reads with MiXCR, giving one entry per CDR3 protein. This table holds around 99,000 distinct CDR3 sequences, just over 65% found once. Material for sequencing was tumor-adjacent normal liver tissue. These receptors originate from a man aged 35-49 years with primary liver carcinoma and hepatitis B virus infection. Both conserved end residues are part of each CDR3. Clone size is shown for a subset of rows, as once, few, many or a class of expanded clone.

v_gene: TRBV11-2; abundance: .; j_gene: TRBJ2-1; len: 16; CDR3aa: CASCYSSTSGRGGGFF
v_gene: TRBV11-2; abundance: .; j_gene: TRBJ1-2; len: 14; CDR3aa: CASSFLWGSYGYTF
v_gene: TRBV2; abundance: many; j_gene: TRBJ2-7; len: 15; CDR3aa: CASMEQTGAVYEQYF
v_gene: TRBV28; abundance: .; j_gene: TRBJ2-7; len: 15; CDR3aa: CARSTQGQGYGEQYF
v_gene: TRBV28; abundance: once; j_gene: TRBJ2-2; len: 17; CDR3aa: CTSTVYGEGLGTGELFF
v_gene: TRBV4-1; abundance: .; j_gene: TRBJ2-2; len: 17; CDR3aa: CASSQPDNGTNTGELFF
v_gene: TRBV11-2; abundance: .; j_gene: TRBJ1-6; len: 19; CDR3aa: CASSFRTPGVSSYNSPLHF
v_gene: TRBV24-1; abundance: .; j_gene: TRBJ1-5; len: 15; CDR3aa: CATGASGQGAQPQHF
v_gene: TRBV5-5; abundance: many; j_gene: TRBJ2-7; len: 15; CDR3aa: CASSSLGTAAYEQYF
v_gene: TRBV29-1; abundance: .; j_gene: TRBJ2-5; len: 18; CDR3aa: CGVFGGSLEDRVVETQYF
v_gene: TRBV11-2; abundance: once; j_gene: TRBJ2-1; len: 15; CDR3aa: CVSSFQGRSYNEQFF
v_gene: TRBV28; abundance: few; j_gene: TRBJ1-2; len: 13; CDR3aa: CASSSHTIYGYTF
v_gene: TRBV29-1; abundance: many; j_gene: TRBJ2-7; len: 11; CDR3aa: CSVEDTHEQYF
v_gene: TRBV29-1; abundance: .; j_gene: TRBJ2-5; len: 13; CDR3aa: CSVDRGYGETQSF
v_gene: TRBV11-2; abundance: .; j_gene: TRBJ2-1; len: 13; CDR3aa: CANNLNDAYGQFF
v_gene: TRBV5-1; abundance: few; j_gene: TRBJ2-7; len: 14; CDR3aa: CASSLVDRGHEQYF
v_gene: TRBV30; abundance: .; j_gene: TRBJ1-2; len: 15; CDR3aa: CAWSVGGAVGYGYTF
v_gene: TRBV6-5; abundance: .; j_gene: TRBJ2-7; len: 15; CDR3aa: CASSREAMASYEHYF
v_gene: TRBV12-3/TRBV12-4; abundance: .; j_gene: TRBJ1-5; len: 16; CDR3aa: CASRFGTGGGNQPQHF
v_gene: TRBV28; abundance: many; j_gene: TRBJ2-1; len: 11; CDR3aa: CASSSEDEQFF
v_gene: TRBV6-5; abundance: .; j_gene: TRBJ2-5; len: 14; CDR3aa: CASSYGAAQETQHF
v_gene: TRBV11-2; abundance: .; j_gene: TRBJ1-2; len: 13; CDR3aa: CVSSLAPGEGEAF
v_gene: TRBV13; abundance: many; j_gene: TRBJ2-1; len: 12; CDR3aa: CASSHTSGGQFF
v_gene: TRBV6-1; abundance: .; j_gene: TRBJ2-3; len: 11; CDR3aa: CVNSERYTQYF
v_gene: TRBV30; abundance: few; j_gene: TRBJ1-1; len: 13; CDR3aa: CAWSIGTGGKAFF
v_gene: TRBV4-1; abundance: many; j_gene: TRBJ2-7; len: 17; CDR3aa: CASTLTSGYFSTYEQYF
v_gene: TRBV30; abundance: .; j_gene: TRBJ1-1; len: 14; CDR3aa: CAWRLRQLNTEAFF
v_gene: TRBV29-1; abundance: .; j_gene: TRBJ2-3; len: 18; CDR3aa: CSASGVRTNGRATDTQYF
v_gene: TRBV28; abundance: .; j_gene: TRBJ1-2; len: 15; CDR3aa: CATEPTGGLDYGYTF
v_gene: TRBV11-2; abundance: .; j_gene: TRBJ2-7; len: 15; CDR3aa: CAGSLSGTLPYEQYF
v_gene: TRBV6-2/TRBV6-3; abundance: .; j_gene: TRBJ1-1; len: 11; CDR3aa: CASSRGFVAFF
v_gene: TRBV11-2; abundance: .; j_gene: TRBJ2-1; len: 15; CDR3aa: CACSVDRPSCNEQFF
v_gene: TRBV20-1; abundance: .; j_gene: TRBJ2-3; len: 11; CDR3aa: CSAPLGDTQYF
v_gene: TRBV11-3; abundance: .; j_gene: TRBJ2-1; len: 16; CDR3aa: CASNLPGTSGRGEQFF
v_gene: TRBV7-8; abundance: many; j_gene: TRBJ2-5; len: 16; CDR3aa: CASSFHTPWVLETQYF
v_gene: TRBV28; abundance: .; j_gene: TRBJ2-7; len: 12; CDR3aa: CPSSPMFGEHYF
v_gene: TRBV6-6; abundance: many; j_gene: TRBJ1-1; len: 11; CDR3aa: CASSPGFEAFF
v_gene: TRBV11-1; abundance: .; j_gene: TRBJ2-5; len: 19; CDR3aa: CASSPPPEIREDFQETHYF
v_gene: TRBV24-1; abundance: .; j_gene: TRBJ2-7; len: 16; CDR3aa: CATSDHRDTVVGEQYF
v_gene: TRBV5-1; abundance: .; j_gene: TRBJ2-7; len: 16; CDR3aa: CASSAAGTSGSYEQYF
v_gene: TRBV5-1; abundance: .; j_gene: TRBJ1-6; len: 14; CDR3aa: CASSSRVQGSPLHF
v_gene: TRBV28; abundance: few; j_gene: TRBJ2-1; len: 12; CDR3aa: CASAYRRNEQLF
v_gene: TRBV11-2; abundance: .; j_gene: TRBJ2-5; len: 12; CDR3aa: CAISLMGDTQYF
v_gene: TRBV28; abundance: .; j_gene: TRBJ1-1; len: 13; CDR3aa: CASSLPGFTETLF
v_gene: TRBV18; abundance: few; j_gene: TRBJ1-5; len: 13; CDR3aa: CASSPQGEEPQHF
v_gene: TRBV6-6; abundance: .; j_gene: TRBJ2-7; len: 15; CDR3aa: CASDYRDRRASEQYF
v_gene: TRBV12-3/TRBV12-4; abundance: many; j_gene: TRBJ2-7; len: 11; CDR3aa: CASSLAFEQYF
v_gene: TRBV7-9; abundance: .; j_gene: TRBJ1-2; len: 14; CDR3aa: CDSSLQTGGYGYTF